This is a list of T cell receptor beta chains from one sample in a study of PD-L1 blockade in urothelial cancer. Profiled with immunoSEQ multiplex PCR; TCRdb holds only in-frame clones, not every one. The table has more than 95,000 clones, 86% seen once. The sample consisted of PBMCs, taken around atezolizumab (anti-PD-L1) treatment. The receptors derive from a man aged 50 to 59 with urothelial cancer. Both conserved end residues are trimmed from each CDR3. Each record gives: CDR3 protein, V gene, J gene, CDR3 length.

ASSQGSVRTDTQY	TRBV4-2	TRBJ2-3	13
ATSRDLSSGNTIY	TRBV15	TRBJ1-3	13
ASSEQGGTTGELF	TRBV6-1	TRBJ2-2	13
ASSQFPTSQWYSTDTQY	TRBV4-1	TRBJ2-3	17
ASSLGGYRGRVDEQF	TRBV13	TRBJ2-1	15
ASSPQGAVEAF	TRBV18	TRBJ1-1	11
ASSPPGQAYHRGAV	TRBV6-9	TRBJ2-2	14
ASSKSLADTDTQY	TRBV18	TRBJ2-3	13
ASSLVAGSADTQY	TRBV7-6	TRBJ2-3	13
ASSLGQGSVSYEQY	TRBV5-4	TRBJ2-7	14
ASSHRTTGANVLT	TRBV2	TRBJ2-6	13
ASSFSGISSDTQY	TRBV5-1	TRBJ2-3	13
ASSLDGTGSQPQH	TRBV7-9	TRBJ1-5	13
ASSLWLGSSYNEQF	TRBV7-9	TRBJ2-1	14
ASTTSGNSYEQY	TRBV5-1	TRBJ2-7	12
ASSPGLADNEQF	TRBV18	TRBJ2-1	12
ASSAAIATNEKLF	TRBV25-1	TRBJ1-4	13
ASRLGGGGSPLH	TRBV5-1	TRBJ1-6	12
ASSLGPGREGSSTDTQY	TRBV7-8	TRBJ2-3	17
ASRRGQTNTEAF	TRBV11-2	TRBJ1-1	12
ASSFGLAGSNTGELF	TRBV5-6	TRBJ2-2	15
ASSVASSGANVLT	TRBV9	TRBJ2-6	13
ASSGQRNNEQF	TRBV2	TRBJ2-1	11
ASSVGVSLAEYNEQF	TRBV5-1	TRBJ2-1	15
ASSPGQNYGYT	TRBV18	TRBJ1-2	11
ASQEDQESPLH	TRBV6-5	TRBJ1-6	11
ASSLGGLGNNEQF	TRBV7-9	TRBJ2-1	13
ASSGQLEQY	TRBV6-5	TRBJ2-7	9
ASRSAANEKLF	TRBV5-4	TRBJ1-4	11
ASRGQEGNYGYT	TRBV6-6	TRBJ1-2	12
ASSYSRQGHEQY	TRBV6-6	TRBJ2-7	12
ASSGTSGSRKRETQY	TRBV5-1	TRBJ2-5	15
ASSLSRGDYGYT	TRBV7-9	TRBJ1-2	12
ASRAISGNTIY	TRBV19	TRBJ1-3	11
ASSFAGGWNTGELF	TRBV5-1	TRBJ2-2	14
ASSSASAGELF	TRBV11-1	TRBJ2-2	11
ASRVTAPPDTQY	TRBV6-5	TRBJ2-3	12
ASSPRQGISGANVLT	TRBV18	TRBJ2-6	15
ASSRLAGGPGAKNIQY	TRBV7-9	TRBJ2-4	16
ASSQGGQPNEQF	TRBV5-1	TRBJ2-1	12